This entry lists 30 T cell receptor beta chains sequenced from one sample in a study of regulatory T cells in long-lasting Graves disease. Time point in this sample: newly diagnosed GD, antithyroid drugs for less than 3 months. RNA extracted from PBMCs served as the sequencing template. Construction of the TCR beta libraries employed iRepertoire HTBI primers in conjunction with Arm-PCR of CDR3 regions. From the multiplex PCR reads, TCRdb called clonotypes with MiXCR, one entry per CDR3 protein. Of some 250,000 distinct CDR3 sequences listed, just over 20% are singletons. Sample: peripheral blood mononuclear cells (PBMCs), taken at new diagnosis, from a patient treated with antithyroid drugs. Receptor source: a female donor with Graves disease.

This clonotype has a handful of counts. Germline and junction disagree at one end, which may indicate a read error. The V and J genes are TRBV20-1 and TRBJ2-5; possibly TRBD1 for D (6 bases). The germline gives CDR1 DFQATT, CDR2 SNEGSKA (reference sequence). The CDR3 sequence is 12 residues long. The CDR3 nucleotides are TGCGGTGCTCAGACAGGCCAAGAGACCCAGTACTTC. It codes for CGAQTGQETQYF.

This clonotype has a count of ten or more. The chain joins TRBV11-2 to TRBJ2-7; D remains ambiguous. The CDR3 spans 15 residues. Trimming took off 5 bases at V and 0 bases at J, with 14 bases between the two ends. Germline V lookup: CDR1 SGHAT, CDR2 FQNNGV. CDR3: CASSHGPRSSYEQYF. The DNA of the CDR3 is TGTGCCAGCAGCCATGGACCAAGGAGCTCCTACGAGCAGTACTTC. The full variable domain, with the rest looked up from reference TRBV11-2 and TRBJ2-7, is EAGVAQSPRYKIIEKRQSVAFWCNPISGHATLYWYQQILGQGPKLLIQFQNNGVVDDSQLPKDRFSAERLKGVDSTLKIQPAKLEDSAVYLCASSHGPRSSYEQYFGPGTRLTVT.

This clonotype was counted at least ten times. DNA for the CDR3: TGTGCCAGCTCACGCGGACTCAAGGACCAGTTCTTC. Translating gives CASSRGLKDQFF. The chain recombines TRBV18 with TRBJ2-1; the D gene is possibly TRBD2 (5 bases). Trimming removed 4 bases from V and 13 bases from J, with 14 bases in between. The CDR3 contains 12 residues. CDR1 and CDR2 from the germline V gene are KGHSH and LQKENI.

J is TRBJ2-1 and V is TRBV7-2; the D is unclear. Trimming shortened V by 1 base and J by 9 bases, and 13 bases separated the two germline ends. The CDR3 runs to 14 residues. Germline lookup yields CDR1 SGHTA and CDR2 FQGNSA. CDR3 region: CASSLGPSGPEQFF. CDR3 DNA sequence: TGTGCCAGCAGCTTAGGACCCTCTGGGCCTGAGCAGTTCTTC.

This clonotype was recorded at least ten times. The CDR3 bases are TGTGCCAGCAGTAACGGAGCGGGGGATTCACCCCTCCACTTT. Protein: CASSNGAGDSPLHF. V usage is TRBV12-3 or TRBV12-4 and J usage is TRBJ1-6; the D gene is possibly TRBD1 (5 bases). V was shortened by 5 bases and J by 8 bases, with 13 bases between the two germline ends. CDR3 length equals 14 residues.

This clonotype was counted many times. The rearrangement uses TRBV18 and TRBJ1-6; no reliable D call. The CDR3 extends over 14 amino acids. The germline CDR1 and CDR2 sequences are KGHSH and LQKENI. Trimming took 2 bases from V and 16 from J, leaving 18 bases between them. The CDR3 protein is CASSPTWTEDLLHF. CDR3 DNA: TGTGCCAGCTCACCAACCTGGACCGAGGACCTACTCCACTTT.

The chain is built from TRBV11-2 and TRBJ2-7, with TRBD1 matching 12 bases. This CDR3 contains 20 residues. V trimming: 0 bases; J trimming: 2 bases; junction bases outside the gene matches: 14. Germline V gives CDR1 SGHAT, CDR2 FQNNGV. This chain's CDR3 is CASSLDPPRPGTGGAYEQYF. CDR3 DNA sequence: TGTGCCAGCAGCTTAGATCCGCCCCGCCCCGGGACAGGGGGCGCCTACGAGCAGTACTTC.

This clonotype has ten or more counts. The rearrangement uses TRBV24-1 and TRBJ1-5; 8 positions agree with TRBD1. The ends lost 4 bases at V and 0 bases at J; junction bases unmatched: 4. CDR3 length: 16 residues. Germline values: CDR1 KGHDR, CDR2 SFDVKD. CDR3 sequence: CATSDRTGLSNQPQHF. The CDR3 bases are TGTGCCACCAGTGACAGGACAGGGCTTAGCAATCAGCCCCAGCATTTT.

As for this clonotype: A far larger clone lies a single base away; this is likely a read error. The final CDR3 position lacks the conserved phenylalanine or tryptophan, pointing to a likely read error. The V and J genes are TRBV11-3 and TRBJ2-1; 10 bases align to TRBD2. The tail of the sequence fits TRBJ2-5 better, so the J call may be wrong. In germline, CDR1 is SGHNT, CDR2 YENEEA. This CDR3 spans 15 amino acids. The CDR3 sequence is CASSPGLAVGETQYS. For the CDR3, the DNA is TGTGCCAGCAGCCCTGGACTAGCGGTTGGGGAGACCCAGTACTCC.

The table lists this clonotype with many counts. The rearrangement joins TRBV5-4 to TRBJ2-7; D is unresolved. Trimming removed 1 base from V and 5 bases from J, with 16 bases in between. The CDR3 contains 15 residues. CDR1 SGHNT and CDR2 YYREEE come from the germline V gene (reference sequence). CDR3 bases: TGTGCCAGCAGCTTGCGAGGTGGTAGCATGGACGAGCAGTACTTC. Its protein is CASSLRGGSMDEQYF.

In this sample, this clonotype turned up once. V is TRBV29-1 and J is TRBJ2-7; 7 nucleotides align to TRBD1. With 7 bases clipped from V and 5 bases from J, the junction kept 8 bases outside the gene matches. Looked up from germline, CDR1 is SQVTM and CDR2 is ANQGSEA. The CDR3 contains 12 residues. CDR3 loop: CSGATGTNEQYF. DNA for the CDR3: TGCAGCGGGGCGACAGGGACCAACGAGCAGTACTTC.

In this sample, this clonotype turned up a few times. The V call is TRBV29-1, the J call TRBJ2-3; possibly TRBD2 for D (5 bases). Germline V lookup: CDR1 SQVTM, CDR2 ANQGSEA. Deletions cut 7 bases from V and 8 bases from J, with 13 bases between. The CDR3 covers 11 residues. The CDR3 spells CSDGRAGTQYF. The CDR3 nucleotides are TGCAGCGATGGCCGGGCGGGTACGCAGTATTTT.

This clonotype has at least ten counts. Sequence at one end of the junction differs from germline and may be a read error. The rearrangement uses TRBV7-2 and TRBJ2-7; D gene uncertain. This CDR3 spans 13 amino acids. Germline loops: CDR1 SGHTA, CDR2 FQGNSA. This CDR3 reads CASGLDLNYEQYF. For the CDR3, the DNA is TGTGCCAGCGGCTTAGATTTGAATTACGAGCAGTACTTC. Complete variable domain (other parts from reference TRBV7-2 and TRBJ2-7): GAGVSQSPSNKVTEKGKDVELRCDPISGHTALYWYRQSLGQGLEFLIYFQGNSAPDKSGLPSDRFSAERTGGSVSTLTIQRTQQEDSAVYLCASGLDLNYEQYFGPGTRLTVT.

This clonotype was counted at least ten times. The chain is built from TRBV5-1 and TRBJ1-2, with 9 bases lining up with TRBD1. The germline V gene has CDR1 SGHRS and CDR2 YFSETQ. The V segment lost 5 bases and the J segment 4 bases; nucleotides outside the gene matches: 6. The CDR3 consists of 14 residues. The CDR3 protein is CASSLTGGAYGYTF. CDR3 nucleotides: TGCGCCAGCAGTCTAACAGGGGGCGCCTATGGCTACACCTTC.

This clonotype showed up many times. J is TRBJ2-2 and V is TRBV7-2; 7 bases are shared with TRBD1. The CDR3 loop spans 15 amino acids. Germline V lookup: CDR1 SGHTA, CDR2 FQGNSA. V shed 5 bases and J 6 bases; nucleotides not matched to a gene: 9. CDR3 residues: CASSRGQGVPGELFF. The CDR3 DNA follows: TGTGCCAGCAGCCGTGGGCAGGGGGTCCCCGGGGAGCTGTTTTTT. Using reference TRBV7-2 and TRBJ2-2 for the parts outside the CDR3, the full variable domain is GAGVSQSPSNKVTEKGKDVELRCDPISGHTALYWYRQSLGQGLEFLIYFQGNSAPDKSGLPSDRFSAERTGGSVSTLTIQRTQQEDSAVYLCASSRGQGVPGELFFGEGSRLTVL.

This clonotype was detected a few times. A much larger clone is a single base away; this may be a read error. The gene calls are TRBV28 and TRBJ2-7, with D maybe TRBD1 (5 bases). The V gene lost 4 bases and the J gene lost 2 bases, with 12 bases spanning the gap. Germline loops: CDR1 MDHEN, CDR2 SYDVKM. There are 14 residues in the CDR3. This CDR3 reads CASSSPGQPYEQYF. The CDR3, as DNA: TGTGCCAGCAGTTCTCCAGGGCAGCCCTACGAGCAGTACTTC. The whole variable domain, filled in from reference TRBV28 and TRBJ2-7, reads DVKVTQSSRYLVKRTGEKVFLECVQDMDHENMFWYRQDPGLGLRLIYFSYDVKMKEKGDIPEGYSVSREKKERFSLILESASTNQTSMYLCASSSPGQPYEQYFGPGTRLTVT.

This clonotype was seen at least ten times. V gene TRBV20-1 combines with J gene TRBJ2-1; D possibly uses TRBD1 or TRBD2 (5 bases each). V lost 6 bases and J 4 bases, leaving 13 bases between the germline ends. CDR3 length equals 13 residues. The germline CDR1 and CDR2 sequences are DFQATT and SNEGSKA (reference sequence). CDR3 nucleotides: TGCAGTGCCCCGGGACGGATTTACAATGAGCAGTTCTTC. It encodes CSAPGRIYNEQFF.

In this sample, this clonotype turned up many times. The gene calls are TRBV7-8 and TRBJ2-1; 7 bases are shared with TRBD1. This CDR3 has 14 amino acids. The ends lost 8 bases at V and 4 bases at J; junction bases unmatched: 8. Germline CDR1 is SGHVS and CDR2 is FQNEAQ. CDR3 region: CASGRDRQYNEQFF. CDR3 nucleotide sequence: TGTGCCAGCGGACGGGACAGACAATACAATGAGCAGTTCTTC.

This clonotype was detected many times. The chain links TRBV10-3 to TRBJ2-7; 9 bases align to TRBD2. This CDR3 is 12 amino acids long. CDR1 and CDR2 from the germline V gene are ENHRY and SYGVKD. The J segment lost 6 bases and the V segment lost 7 bases, leaving 4 bases of the junction unmatched. The CDR3 coding sequence is TGTGCCATCAATTATAGCGGGAGCGAGCAGTACTTC. Its translation is CAINYSGSEQYF.

This clonotype appeared many times. The genes are TRBV11-2 and TRBJ2-7, with D unresolved. This CDR3 is built from 14 residues. Germline loops: CDR1 SGHAT, CDR2 FQNNGV. Trimming removed 1 base from V and 3 bases from J, with 10 bases in between. CDR3 in amino acids: CASSLGPLIYEQYF. The CDR3, as DNA: TGTGCCAGCAGCTTAGGCCCACTAATCTACGAGCAGTACTTC.

The chain links TRBV2 to TRBJ1-4; the D is unclear. The CDR3 totals 14 residues. V dropped 3 bases and J dropped 5 bases, with 10 bases sitting between them. CDR1 and CDR2 from the germline V gene are SNHLY and FYNNEI. Written as DNA, the CDR3 is TGTGCCAGCAGTGACGGACTAGGGAATGAAAAACTGTTTTTT. Amino acids: CASSDGLGNEKLFF.

This clonotype was seen at least ten times. The chain combines TRBV9 with TRBJ2-1; D is uncertain. V gave up 0 bases and J gave up 4 bases, with 11 bases separating them. CDR3 size: 15 residues. The germline V gene has CDR1 SGDLS and CDR2 YYNGEE. DNA of the CDR3: TGTGCCAGCAGCGTAGACGGAGTCCAATACAATGAGCAGTTCTTC. It specifies CASSVDGVQYNEQFF.

There are many counts of this clonotype. This chain links TRBV5-5 with TRBJ2-5; 9 bases align to TRBD1. Germline CDR1 SGHKS, CDR2 YYEKEE (reference sequence). Trimming cost V 4 bases and J 5 bases; bases outside gene matches: 3. This CDR3 spans 13 amino acids. The CDR3 reads CASSNRGPETQYF. The CDR3 DNA reads TGTGCCAGCAGCAACAGGGGGCCGGAGACCCAGTACTTC.

This clonotype was recorded a few times. Being one base from a much bigger clone, this may be a read error. The chain is built from TRBV28 and TRBJ1-5; 9 bases line up with TRBD1. The germline gives CDR1 MDHEN, CDR2 SYDVKM. This CDR3 contains 13 residues. CDR3 coding DNA: TGTGCCACCCGGGACAGGGTAAATCAGCCCCAGCGTTTT. As protein: CATRDRVNQPQRF. The full variable domain, its missing parts supplied by reference TRBV28 and TRBJ1-5, is DVKVTQSSRYLVKRTGEKVFLECVQDMDHENMFWYRQDPGLGLRLIYFSYDVKMKEKGDIPEGYSVSREKKERFSLILESASTNQTSMYLCATRDRVNQPQRFGDGTRLSIL.

This clonotype has a count of ten or more. The rearrangement links TRBV7-2 to TRBJ2-1, with TRBD2 as a possible D gene (5 bases). The CDR3 totals 14 residues. Trimming took 2 bases from V and 7 from J, leaving 12 bases between them. CDR1 and CDR2 (germline): SGHTA, FQGNSA. The CDR3 nucleotides read TGTGCCAGCAGCTTAACGAGGGTAAGGAATGAGCAGTTCTTC. As protein: CASSLTRVRNEQFF. Full variable domain (rest looked up from reference TRBV7-2 and TRBJ2-1): GAGVSQSPSNKVTEKGKDVELRCDPISGHTALYWYRQSLGQGLEFLIYFQGNSAPDKSGLPSDRFSAERTGGSVSTLTIQRTQQEDSAVYLCASSLTRVRNEQFFGPGTRLTVL.

This clonotype showed up many times. The rearrangement joins TRBV5-1 to TRBJ2-7; D uncertain. V lost 4 bases, J lost 7 bases, and 9 bases lay in between. The CDR3 loop spans 11 amino acids. Germline CDR1 SGHRS, CDR2 YFSETQ. CDR3 DNA: TGCGCCAGCAGCCTTATGCAGGAGCAGTACTTC. As protein: CASSLMQEQYF.

As concerns this clonotype: This may come from a read error, since a much larger clone is one base off. The J gene is TRBJ2-2, the V gene TRBV6-2 or TRBV6-3; D is unclear. The CDR3 has 12 residues. Germline V CDR1 and CDR2: MNHEY, SVGEGT. The ends were cut back, 5 bases at V and 5 bases at J, with 6 bases in the middle. The CDR3 coding sequence is TGTGCCAGCAGTGACGGGACCGGGGAGCTGTTTTTT. As protein: CASSDGTGELFF.

Comments on this clonotype: A read error is likely here: a far larger clone is one base away. The chain links TRBV3-1 to TRBJ2-3; 8 bases fit TRBD1. Germline CDR1 reads LGHDT; CDR2 reads YNNKEL (reference sequence). This CDR3 has 18 amino acids. Trimming took 6 bases from V and 2 from J; bases not matched to a gene: 16. This CDR3 is CASSVSVGQGGNTDTQYF. CDR3 nucleotide sequence: TGTGCCAGCAGTGTCTCAGTAGGACAGGGCGGAAACACAGATACGCAGTATTTT.

V is TRBV4-2 and J is TRBJ2-3, with TRBD2 matching over 11 bases. V gave up 3 bases and J gave up 0 bases; unmatched junction bases: 8. Germline V gene data show CDR1 as LGHNA and CDR2 as YNFKEQ. This CDR3 has 18 residues. This CDR3 is CASSQVTSGAGSTDTQYF. In DNA, the CDR3 is TGTGCCAGCAGCCAGGTGACTAGCGGGGCAGGTAGCACAGATACGCAGTATTTT.

This clonotype showed up many times. The chain recombines TRBV14 with TRBJ2-1; maybe TRBD1 (5 bases). Germline V gene lookup returns CDR1 SGHDN and CDR2 FVKESK. The CDR3 is 17 residues long. V lost 3 bases and J lost 1, with 16 bases in between. CDR3: CASSHPDSPKSYNEQFF. The CDR3 nucleotides read TGTGCCAGCAGCCATCCCGACAGTCCTAAATCCTACAATGAGCAGTTCTTC.